These 20 T cell receptor beta chains were all obtained from the same sample, sequenced in a study of T cell repertoires in cytomegalovirus infection. These receptors have no known antigen. Each CDR3 protein is one row after TCRdb ran MiXCR on the reads. The sample gives 50,000 or so distinct CDR3 sequences, about a fifth of which show up once; about 55% is in the top ten. The specimen comprised CD8+ T cells from cultured PBMCs, sampled from culture after CMV antigen stimulation. The receptors come from a human donor in good health (CMV status not recorded). Some clones in this sample may be carry-over from other donors' samples.

On this clonotype itself: A much larger clone differs from this one at a single base, so this may be a read error. V usage is TRBV4-1 and J usage is TRBJ2-7, with D perhaps TRBD1 (6 bases). The CDR3 runs to 14 residues. V gave up 3 bases and J gave up 3 bases, with 12 bases separating them. CDR1 is MGHRA and CDR2 is YSYEKL in the germline V gene. The CDR3 DNA sequence: TGCGCCAGCAGCCATGGCTCGACAGGCTACGAGCAGTACTTC. Protein product: CASSHGSTGYEQYF.

This clonotype was seen at least ten times. The chain joins TRBV5-8 to TRBJ2-2; 9 bases are shared with TRBD1. The V segment lost 5 bases and the J segment 4 bases; nucleotides outside the gene matches: 6. The CDR3 loop spans 15 amino acids. Germline V lookup: CDR1 SGHTS, CDR2 YDEGEE. CDR3 coding DNA: TGTGCCAGCAGTTTAGGACAGGGGAGCACCGGGGAGCTGTTTTTT. It is translated as CASSLGQGSTGELFF.

There are a few counts of this clonotype. The genes are TRBV12-3 or TRBV12-4 and TRBJ1-1, with a possible D match to TRBD1 (6 bases). Trimming shortened V by 7 bases and J by 4 bases, and 16 bases separated the two germline ends. CDR3 length equals 14 residues. Here the CDR3 reads CASTLGGPVTEAFF. The CDR3 region has the DNA TGTGCCAGCACCCTCGGGGGCCCAGTCACTGAAGCTTTCTTT.

This clonotype has a count of ten or more. The V gene is TRBV9, the J gene TRBJ1-2; TRBD1 matches 9 bases. CDR3 length: 15 residues. The ends lost 0 bases at V and 8 bases at J; junction bases unmatched: 8. CDR1 and CDR2 from the germline V gene are SGDLS and YYNGEE. The CDR3 spells CASSVDGTGTSGYTF. CDR3 bases: TGTGCCAGCAGCGTAGACGGGACAGGGACAAGCGGCTACACCTTC.

This chain connects TRBV9 to TRBJ2-3; tentatively, D is TRBD2 (5 bases). This CDR3 has 18 amino acids. Trimming cost V 0 bases and J 2 bases, with 19 bases left between them. Germline loops: CDR1 SGDLS, CDR2 YYNGEE. As DNA, the CDR3 is TGTGCCAGCAGCGTAGCCGGGCAGGATCGCCGGGACACAGATACGCAGTATTTT. As protein: CASSVAGQDRRDTDTQYF.

The gene calls are TRBV28 and TRBJ1-5; D gene unclear. The CDR3 is 11 amino acids. Germline V lookup: CDR1 MDHEN, CDR2 SYDVKM. V dropped 3 bases and J dropped 6 bases, with 3 bases sitting between them. The CDR3, as DNA: TGTGCCAGCAGTTTCCCTCAGCCCCAGCATTTT. Its protein product is CASSFPQPQHF. Full variable domain (missing parts from reference TRBV28 and TRBJ1-5): DVKVTQSSRYLVKRTGEKVFLECVQDMDHENMFWYRQDPGLGLRLIYFSYDVKMKEKGDIPEGYSVSREKKERFSLILESASTNQTSMYLCASSFPQPQHFGDGTRLSIL.

This clonotype came up many times. This chain uses TRBV6-1 with TRBJ2-3; 13 nucleotides line up with TRBD2. J was trimmed by 2 bases and V by 5 bases; bases with no gene match: 4. Germline loops: CDR1 MNHNS, CDR2 SASEGT. The CDR3 sequence is 16 residues long. CDR3 amino acids: CASSHTSGGATDTQYF. DNA of the CDR3: TGTGCCAGCAGTCACACTAGCGGGGGGGCCACAGATACGCAGTATTTT.

The V gene is TRBV30, the J gene TRBJ2-1; D not resolved. CDR1 and CDR2 from the germline V gene are GTSNPN and SVGIG (reference sequence). V was shortened by 3 bases and J by 7 bases, with 7 bases between the two germline ends. The CDR3 has 11 residues. CDR3 loop: CAWRFGNEQFF. The CDR3 DNA follows: TGTGCCTGGAGATTTGGGAATGAGCAGTTCTTC.

This clonotype was found a few times. J is TRBJ1-1 and V is TRBV12-3 or TRBV12-4; D might be TRBD1 (6 bases). The CDR3 spans 15 residues. Trimming pared 1 base from V and 3 bases from J, leaving 12 bases between. CDR3 in DNA: TGTGCCAGCAGTTTAGTAGGGGGTTGGGACACTGAAGCTTTCTTT. It is translated as CASSLVGGWDTEAFF.

In its sample, this clonotype was seen many times. V is TRBV7-2 and J is TRBJ2-3; D is ambiguous. CDR3 length: 13 residues. The V and J ends lost 4 bases and 5 bases respectively, with 10 bases between them. Germline CDR1 and CDR2: SGHTA and FQGNSA. In DNA, the CDR3 is TGTGCCAGCAGCTCGCACTCCATAGATACGCAGTATTTT. It codes for CASSSHSIDTQYF.

This clonotype was seen a few times. The V call is TRBV9, the J call TRBJ2-3, with 10 nucleotides matching TRBD2. The CDR3 runs to 15 residues. Germline V gene sequence: CDR1 SGDLS, CDR2 YYNGEE. V dropped 2 bases and J dropped 3; count of bases not matched to a gene: 3. CDR3: CASSVSGGRTDTQYF. The CDR3 coding sequence is TGTGCCAGCAGCGTTAGCGGGGGGCGGACAGATACGCAGTATTTT.

This clonotype was picked up a small number of times. The chain couples TRBV7-3 to TRBJ2-7; D is unresolved. CDR3 length equals 13 residues. Germline V gives CDR1 SGHTA, CDR2 FQGTGA. Trimming shortened V by 5 bases and J by 6 bases, and 14 bases separated the two germline ends. The CDR3 sequence is CASSRSQASEQYF. CDR3 DNA: TGTGCCAGCAGCCGTTCACAAGCAAGCGAGCAGTACTTC.

This clonotype appeared a few times. The chain joins TRBV20-1 to TRBJ2-1; TRBD2 matches at 7 bases. V shed 3 bases, J shed 7 bases, and the junction held 9 bases outside the gene matches. Germline CDR1 reads DFQATT; CDR2 reads SNEGSKA (reference sequence). The CDR3 runs to 14 residues. This CDR3 is CSASTSGVLNEQFF. Written as DNA, the CDR3 is TGCAGTGCTAGCACCAGCGGGGTTCTAAATGAGCAGTTCTTC.

This clonotype showed up many times. The chain combines TRBV6-2 or TRBV6-3 with TRBJ2-1; TRBD2 matches 12 bases. Trimming removed 0 bases from V and 8 bases from J; junction bases left unmatched: 5. Germline V lookup: CDR1 MNHEY, CDR2 SVGEGT. The CDR3 is 16 amino acids. CDR3 nucleotide sequence: TGTGCCAGCAGTTACTCGTCTAGCGGGGGGGGCGATGAGCAGTTCTTC. It is translated as CASSYSSSGGGDEQFF.

This clonotype was counted ten times or more. The gene calls are TRBV7-6 and TRBJ1-1, with D perhaps TRBD1 (5 bases). Germline V CDR1 and CDR2: SGHVS, FNYEAQ. V was shortened by 1 base and J by 5 bases, with 11 bases between the two germline ends. This CDR3 is 14 amino acids long. The CDR3 here is CASSLGGSTTEAFF. In nucleotides, the CDR3 is TGTGCCAGCAGCTTAGGGGGGTCGACGACTGAAGCTTTCTTT.

Many counts were recorded for this clonotype. The chain combines TRBV6-2 or TRBV6-3 with TRBJ2-1; possible D gene TRBD2, 5 bases. CDR1 is MNHEY, CDR2 SVGEGT, per germline. Trimming shortened V by 2 bases and J by 5 bases, and 16 bases separated the two germline ends. This CDR3 has 16 residues. The DNA for the CDR3 is TGTGCCAGCAGTTACGGATCGAGGGTTCGGAACAATGAGCAGTTCTTC. This codes for CASSYGSRVRNNEQFF.

This clonotype was observed at least ten times. The chain combines TRBV20-1 with TRBJ2-1, with 9 nucleotides matching TRBD2. Germline loops: CDR1 DFQATT, CDR2 SNEGSKA (reference sequence). This CDR3 comprises 14 residues. After removal of 5 bases from V and 6 bases from J, the junction contained 8 bases not matched to a gene. CDR3 nucleotides: TGCAGTGCTCCCCTAGCGGGGTACTTCAATGAGCAGTTCTTC. Its translation: CSAPLAGYFNEQFF.

The rearrangement uses TRBV12-3 or TRBV12-4 and TRBJ2-3; D not resolved. CDR3 length equals 15 residues. Trimming removed 1 base from V and 2 bases from J, with 10 bases in between. CDR3 bases: TGTGCCAGCAGTTTAGTGCCACAGAACACAGATACGCAGTATTTT. Translated: CASSLVPQNTDTQYF.

The gene calls are TRBV20-1 and TRBJ2-1, with 12 bases matching TRBD2. This CDR3 has 18 amino acids. Germline V CDR1 and CDR2: DFQATT, SNEGSKA (reference sequence). Trimming took 3 bases from V and 0 from J; bases not matched to a gene: 9. CDR3 sequence (DNA): TGCAGTGCTAGCCCTACTAGCGGGGGGACTTACTCCTACAATGAGCAGTTCTTC. Its protein is CSASPTSGGTYSYNEQFF.

This clonotype was seen many times. The rearrangement joins TRBV7-2 to TRBJ1-5, with TRBD1 as a possible D gene (5 bases). Between the trimmed V and J ends, which lost 2 bases and 3 bases, there was a span of 11 bases. This CDR3 contains 15 residues. CDR1 SGHTA and CDR2 FQGNSA come from the germline V gene. CDR3 bases: TGTGCCAGCAGCTTAAAGGGGAATCCCAATCAGCCCCAGCATTTT. Translated, it gives CASSLKGNPNQPQHF.